This T cell receptor beta chain comes out of a study of naive and memory T cell subsets. The ends were cut back, 8 bases at V and 5 bases at J, with 20 bases in the middle. Germline CDR1 reads SQVTM; CDR2 reads ANQGSEA. This CDR3 is 14 amino acids long. Both TRBC1 and TRBC2 were covered by a beta constant-region primer of two equimolar oligonucleotides. Ligated cDNA was amplified by four rounds of PCR with nested alpha and beta constant-region primers and SP2. Ligation attached a single-stranded oligonucleotide with a 12-nucleotide UMI and the SP2 primer to the cDNA 3' end. Each CDR3 protein is one row after TCRdb ran MiXCR on the UMI-ligation and nested PCR reads. The repertoire holds over 100,000 distinct CDR3 sequences, with around 15% as singletons. After CD4 positive bead selection, the CD4-negative fraction gave CD8 T cells. Cells stained for CD3, CD4, CD8, CD45RA and CD27 were sorted into four subsets.

There are a few counts of this clonotype. Antigen: not known. Study results and limitations: Especially in CD8 cells, naive repertoires contained a few larger clonotypes, possibly CD45RA-re-expressing memory cells.

The chain combines TRBV29-1 with TRBJ2-3; D is uncertain. What was sequenced was naive CD8+ T cells from blood. This receptor was taken from a human donor in good health. The CDR3 loop is CSCSVGTALDTQYF. DNA for the CDR3: TGCAGCTGTTCTGTTGGCACCGCATTAGATACGCAGTATTTT.